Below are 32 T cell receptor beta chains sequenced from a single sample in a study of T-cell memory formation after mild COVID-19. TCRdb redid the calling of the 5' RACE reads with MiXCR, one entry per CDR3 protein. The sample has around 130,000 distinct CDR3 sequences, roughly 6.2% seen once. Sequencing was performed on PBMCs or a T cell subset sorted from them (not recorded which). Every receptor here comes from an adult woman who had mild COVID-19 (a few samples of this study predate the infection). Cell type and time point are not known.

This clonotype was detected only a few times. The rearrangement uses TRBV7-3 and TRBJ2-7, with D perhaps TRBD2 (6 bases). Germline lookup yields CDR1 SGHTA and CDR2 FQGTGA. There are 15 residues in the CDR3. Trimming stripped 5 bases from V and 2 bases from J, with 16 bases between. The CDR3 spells CASSPTPGGAYEQYF. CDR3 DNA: TGTGCCAGCAGCCCCACTCCCGGGGGAGCCTACGAGCAGTACTTC. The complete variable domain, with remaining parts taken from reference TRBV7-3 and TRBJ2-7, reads GAGVSQTPSNKVTEKGKYVELRCDPISGHTALYWYRQSLGQGPEFLIYFQGTGAADDSGLPNDRFFAVRPEGSVSTLKIQRTERGDSAVYLCASSPTPGGAYEQYFGPGTRLTVT.

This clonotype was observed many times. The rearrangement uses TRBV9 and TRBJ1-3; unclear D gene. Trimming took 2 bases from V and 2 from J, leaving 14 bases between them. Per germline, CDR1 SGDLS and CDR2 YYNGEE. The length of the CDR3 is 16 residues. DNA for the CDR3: TGTGCCAGCAGCGTGACGGATACTGGGGCTGGAAACACCATATATTTT. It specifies CASSVTDTGAGNTIYF. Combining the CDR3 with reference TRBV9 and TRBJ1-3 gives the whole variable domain DSGVTQTPKHLITATGQRVTLRCSPRSGDLSVYWYQQSLDQGLQFLIQYYNGEERAKGNILERFSAQQFPDLHSELNLSSLELGDSALYFCASSVTDTGAGNTIYFGEGSWLTVV.

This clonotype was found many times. The CDR3 spells CASSLGDTGELFF. The CDR3 coding sequence is TGCGCCAGCAGCTTAGGGGACACCGGGGAGCTGTTTTTT. V and J are TRBV5-1 and TRBJ2-2, with D tentatively TRBD1 (5 bases). The CDR3 has 13 amino acids. Germline CDR1 reads SGHRS; CDR2 reads YFSETQ. V was cut by 2 bases and J by 3 bases, with 5 bases left in between.

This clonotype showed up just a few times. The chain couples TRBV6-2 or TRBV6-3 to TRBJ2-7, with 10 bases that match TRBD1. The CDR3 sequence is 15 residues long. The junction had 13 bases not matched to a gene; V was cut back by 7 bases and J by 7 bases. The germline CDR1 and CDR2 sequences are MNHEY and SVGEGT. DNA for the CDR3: TGTGCCAGCACCAGACGGACAGGGGGACCAGATGAGCAGTACTTC. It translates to CASTRRTGGPDEQYF.

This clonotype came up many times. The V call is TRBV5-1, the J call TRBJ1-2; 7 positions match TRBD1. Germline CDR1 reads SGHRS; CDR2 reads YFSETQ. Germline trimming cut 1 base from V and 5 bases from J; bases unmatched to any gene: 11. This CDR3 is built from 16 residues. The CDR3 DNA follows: TGCGCCAGCAGCTTGCCGGAGGACAGGCCAGGGTATGGCTACACCTTC. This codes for CASSLPEDRPGYGYTF.

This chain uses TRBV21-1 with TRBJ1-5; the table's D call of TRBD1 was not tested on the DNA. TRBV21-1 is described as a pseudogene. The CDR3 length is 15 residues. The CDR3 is CASSQGGQDSQPQHF. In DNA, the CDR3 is TGTGCCAGCAGCCAAGGGGGACAGGATAGTCAGCCCCAGCATTTT.

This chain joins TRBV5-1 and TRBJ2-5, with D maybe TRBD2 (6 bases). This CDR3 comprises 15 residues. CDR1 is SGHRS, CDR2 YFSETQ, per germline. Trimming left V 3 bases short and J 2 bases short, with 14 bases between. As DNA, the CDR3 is TGCGCCAGCAGCTCTAGCCCGGGAGATCAAGAGACCCAGTACTTC. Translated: CASSSSPGDQETQYF. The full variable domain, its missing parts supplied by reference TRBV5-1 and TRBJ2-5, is KAGVTQTPRYLIKTRGQQVTLSCSPISGHRSVSWYQQTPGQGLQFLFEYFSETQRNKGNFPGRFSGRQFSNSRSEMNVSTLELGDSALYLCASSSSPGDQETQYFGPGTRLLVL.

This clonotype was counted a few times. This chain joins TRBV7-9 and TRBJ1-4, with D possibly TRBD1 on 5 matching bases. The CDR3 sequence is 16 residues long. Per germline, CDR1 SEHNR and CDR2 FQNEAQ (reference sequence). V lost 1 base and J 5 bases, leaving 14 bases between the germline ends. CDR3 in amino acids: CASSLDFLRGNEKLFF. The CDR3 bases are TGTGCCAGCAGCTTAGACTTTCTGAGGGGAAATGAAAAACTGTTTTTT.

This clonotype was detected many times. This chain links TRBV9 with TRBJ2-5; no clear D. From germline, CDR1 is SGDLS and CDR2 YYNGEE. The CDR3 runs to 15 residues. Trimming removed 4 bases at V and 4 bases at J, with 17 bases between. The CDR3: CASSHSAENGETQYF. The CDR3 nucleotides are TGTGCCAGCAGCCACTCCGCGGAGAACGGAGAGACCCAGTACTTC.

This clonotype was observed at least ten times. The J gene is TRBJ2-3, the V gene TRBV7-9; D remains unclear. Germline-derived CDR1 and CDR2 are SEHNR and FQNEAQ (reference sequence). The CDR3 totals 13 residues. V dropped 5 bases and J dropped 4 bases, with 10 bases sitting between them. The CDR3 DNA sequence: TGTGCCAGCAGCCCCCGTGGTCCAGATACGCAGTATTTT. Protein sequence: CASSPRGPDTQYF.

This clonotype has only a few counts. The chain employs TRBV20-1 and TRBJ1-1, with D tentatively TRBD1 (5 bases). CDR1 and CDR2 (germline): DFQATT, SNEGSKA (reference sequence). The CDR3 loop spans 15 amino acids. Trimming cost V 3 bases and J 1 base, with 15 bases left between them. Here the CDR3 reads CSARASGTANTEAFF. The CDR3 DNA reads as TGCAGTGCTAGGGCGTCAGGGACGGCGAACACTGAAGCTTTCTTT.

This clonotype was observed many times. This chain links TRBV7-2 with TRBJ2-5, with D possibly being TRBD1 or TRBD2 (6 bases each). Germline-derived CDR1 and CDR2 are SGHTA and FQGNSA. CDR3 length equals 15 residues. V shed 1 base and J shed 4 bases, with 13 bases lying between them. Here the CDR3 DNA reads TGTGCCAGCAGCTTAGGGGGGGCGAGGGCAGAGACCCAGTACTTC. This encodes CASSLGGARAETQYF.

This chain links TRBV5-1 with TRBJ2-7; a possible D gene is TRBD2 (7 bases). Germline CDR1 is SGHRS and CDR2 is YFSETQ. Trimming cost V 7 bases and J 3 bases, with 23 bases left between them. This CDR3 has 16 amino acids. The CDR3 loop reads CASRPEGGVLFYEQYF. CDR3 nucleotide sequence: TGCGCCAGCCGACCCGAAGGGGGGGTGCTTTTCTACGAGCAGTACTTC.

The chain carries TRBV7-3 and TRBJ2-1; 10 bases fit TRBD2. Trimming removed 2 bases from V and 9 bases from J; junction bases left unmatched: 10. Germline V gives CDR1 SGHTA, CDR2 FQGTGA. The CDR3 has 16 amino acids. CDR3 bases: TGTGCCAGCAGCTTAGTTACAGCGGGAGGGAGGATTGAGCAGTTCTTC. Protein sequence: CASSLVTAGGRIEQFF.

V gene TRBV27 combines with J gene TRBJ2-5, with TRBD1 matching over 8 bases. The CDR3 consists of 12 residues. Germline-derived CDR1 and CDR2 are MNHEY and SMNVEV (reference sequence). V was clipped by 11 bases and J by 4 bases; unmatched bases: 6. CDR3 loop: CAGQGQGETQYF. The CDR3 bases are TGTGCCGGACAGGGCCAGGGAGAGACCCAGTACTTC.

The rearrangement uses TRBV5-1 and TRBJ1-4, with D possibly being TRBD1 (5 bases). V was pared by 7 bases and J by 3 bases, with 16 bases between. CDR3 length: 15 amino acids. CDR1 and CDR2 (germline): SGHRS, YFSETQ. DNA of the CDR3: TGCGCCAGCTCCTTCCGCAGAGGGGCTAATGAAAAACTGTTTTTT. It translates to CASSFRRGANEKLFF.

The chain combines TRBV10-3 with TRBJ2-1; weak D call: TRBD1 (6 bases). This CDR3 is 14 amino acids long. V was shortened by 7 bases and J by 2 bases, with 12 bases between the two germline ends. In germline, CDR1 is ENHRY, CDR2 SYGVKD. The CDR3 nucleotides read TGTGCCATCATGGGGGCGACGCCCTACAATGAGCAGTTCTTC. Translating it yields CAIMGATPYNEQFF.

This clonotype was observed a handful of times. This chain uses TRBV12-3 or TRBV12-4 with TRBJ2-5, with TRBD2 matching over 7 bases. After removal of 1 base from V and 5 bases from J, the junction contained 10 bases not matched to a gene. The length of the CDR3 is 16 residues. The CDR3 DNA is TGTGCCAGCAGTTTAGTCGCGGGGGACCCACGGGAGACCCAGTACTTC. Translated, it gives CASSLVAGDPRETQYF.

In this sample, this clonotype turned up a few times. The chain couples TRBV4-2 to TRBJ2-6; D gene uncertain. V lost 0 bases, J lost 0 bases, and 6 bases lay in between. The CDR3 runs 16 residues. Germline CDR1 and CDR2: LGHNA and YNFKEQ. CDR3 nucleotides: TGTGCCAGCAGCCAAGATCCCAACTCTGGGGCCAACGTCCTGACTTTC. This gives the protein CASSQDPNSGANVLTF.

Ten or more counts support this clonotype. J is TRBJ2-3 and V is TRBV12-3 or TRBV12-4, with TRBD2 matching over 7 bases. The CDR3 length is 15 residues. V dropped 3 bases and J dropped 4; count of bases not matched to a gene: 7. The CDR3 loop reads CASSFSLGLADTQYF. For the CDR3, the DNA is TGTGCCAGCAGTTTCTCCCTCGGACTAGCAGATACGCAGTATTTT.

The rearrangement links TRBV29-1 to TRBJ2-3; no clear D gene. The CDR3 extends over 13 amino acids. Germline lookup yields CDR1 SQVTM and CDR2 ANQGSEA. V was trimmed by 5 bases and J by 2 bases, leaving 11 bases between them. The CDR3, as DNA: TGCAGCGTTTTAGCCTTGCCCACAGATACGCAGTATTTT. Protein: CSVLALPTDTQYF.

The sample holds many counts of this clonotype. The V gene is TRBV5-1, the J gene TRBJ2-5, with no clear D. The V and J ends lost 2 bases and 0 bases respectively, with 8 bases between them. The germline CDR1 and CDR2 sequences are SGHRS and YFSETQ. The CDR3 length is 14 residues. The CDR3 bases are TGCGCCAGCAGCTTTGGGCGGTACCAAGAGACCCAGTACTTC. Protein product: CASSFGRYQETQYF. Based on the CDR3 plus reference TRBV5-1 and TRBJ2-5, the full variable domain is KAGVTQTPRYLIKTRGQQVTLSCSPISGHRSVSWYQQTPGQGLQFLFEYFSETQRNKGNFPGRFSGRQFSNSRSEMNVSTLELGDSALYLCASSFGRYQETQYFGPGTRLLVL.

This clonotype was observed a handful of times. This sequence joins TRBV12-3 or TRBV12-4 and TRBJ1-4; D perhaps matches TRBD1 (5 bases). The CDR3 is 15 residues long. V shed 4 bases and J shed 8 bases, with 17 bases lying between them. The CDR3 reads CASSSGRELGEKLFF. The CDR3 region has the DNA TGTGCCAGCAGTTCGGGCAGGGAGCTCGGGGAAAAACTGTTTTTT.

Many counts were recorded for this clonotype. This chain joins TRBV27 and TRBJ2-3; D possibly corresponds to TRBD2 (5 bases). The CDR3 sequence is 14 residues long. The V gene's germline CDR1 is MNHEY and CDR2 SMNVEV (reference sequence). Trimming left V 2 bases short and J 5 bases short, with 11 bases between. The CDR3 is CASSLEPRGDTQYF. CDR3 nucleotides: TGTGCCAGCAGTTTAGAGCCCCGGGGAGATACGCAGTATTTT.

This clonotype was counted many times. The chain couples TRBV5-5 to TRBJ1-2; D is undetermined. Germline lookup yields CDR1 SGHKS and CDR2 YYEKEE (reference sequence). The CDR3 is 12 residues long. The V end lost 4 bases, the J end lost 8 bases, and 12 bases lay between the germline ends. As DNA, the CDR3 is TGTGCCAGCAGCCAGAGGACGCCCGGCTACACCTTC. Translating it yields CASSQRTPGYTF.

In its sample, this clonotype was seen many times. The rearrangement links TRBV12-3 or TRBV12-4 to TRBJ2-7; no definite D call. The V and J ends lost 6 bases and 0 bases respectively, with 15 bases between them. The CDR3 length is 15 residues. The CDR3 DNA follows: TGTGCCAGCAGCCTAGGGAATACACCCTCCTACGAGCAGTACTTC. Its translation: CASSLGNTPSYEQYF.

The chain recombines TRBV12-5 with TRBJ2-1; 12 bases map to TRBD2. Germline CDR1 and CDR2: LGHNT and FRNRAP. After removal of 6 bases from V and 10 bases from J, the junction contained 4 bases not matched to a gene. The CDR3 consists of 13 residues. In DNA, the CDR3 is TGTGCTAGTGGAACTAGCGGGGGGATCGAGCAGTTCTTC. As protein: CASGTSGGIEQFF.

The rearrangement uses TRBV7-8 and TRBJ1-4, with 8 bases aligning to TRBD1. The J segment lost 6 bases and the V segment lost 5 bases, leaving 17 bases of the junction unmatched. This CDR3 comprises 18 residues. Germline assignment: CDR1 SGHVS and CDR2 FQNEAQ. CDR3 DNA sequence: TGTGCCAGCAGCGCGTTAAAGAGACAGGGGAAGAACGATGAAAAACTGTTTTTT. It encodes CASSALKRQGKNDEKLFF.

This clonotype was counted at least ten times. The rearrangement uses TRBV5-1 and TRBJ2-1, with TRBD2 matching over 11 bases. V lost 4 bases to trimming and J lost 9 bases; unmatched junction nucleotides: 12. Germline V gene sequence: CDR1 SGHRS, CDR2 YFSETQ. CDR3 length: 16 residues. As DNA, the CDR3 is TGCGCCAGCAGCCCGATAGCGGGGGGGCTGAAGGGTGAGCAGTTCTTC. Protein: CASSPIAGGLKGEQFF.

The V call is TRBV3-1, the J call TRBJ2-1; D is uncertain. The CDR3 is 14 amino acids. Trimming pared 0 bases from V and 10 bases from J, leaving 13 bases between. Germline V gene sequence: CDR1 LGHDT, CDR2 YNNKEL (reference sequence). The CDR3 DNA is TGTGCCAGCAGCCAAGATGGAGCCGGGTTCGAGCAGTTCTTC. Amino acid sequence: CASSQDGAGFEQFF.

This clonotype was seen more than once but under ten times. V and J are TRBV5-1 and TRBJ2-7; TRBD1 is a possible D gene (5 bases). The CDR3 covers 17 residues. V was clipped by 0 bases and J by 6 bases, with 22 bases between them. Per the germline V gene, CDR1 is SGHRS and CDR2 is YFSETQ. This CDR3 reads CASSLGFAGLNGFEQYF. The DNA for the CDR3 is TGCGCCAGCAGCTTGGGGTTTGCAGGGCTTAACGGATTCGAGCAGTACTTC.

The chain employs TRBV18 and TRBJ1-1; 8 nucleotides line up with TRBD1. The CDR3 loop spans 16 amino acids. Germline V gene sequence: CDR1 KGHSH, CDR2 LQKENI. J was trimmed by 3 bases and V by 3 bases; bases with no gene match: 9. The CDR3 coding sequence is TGTGCCAGCTCACCCGGACAGGGATCTAGGGACACTGAAGCTTTCTTT. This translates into CASSPGQGSRDTEAFF.